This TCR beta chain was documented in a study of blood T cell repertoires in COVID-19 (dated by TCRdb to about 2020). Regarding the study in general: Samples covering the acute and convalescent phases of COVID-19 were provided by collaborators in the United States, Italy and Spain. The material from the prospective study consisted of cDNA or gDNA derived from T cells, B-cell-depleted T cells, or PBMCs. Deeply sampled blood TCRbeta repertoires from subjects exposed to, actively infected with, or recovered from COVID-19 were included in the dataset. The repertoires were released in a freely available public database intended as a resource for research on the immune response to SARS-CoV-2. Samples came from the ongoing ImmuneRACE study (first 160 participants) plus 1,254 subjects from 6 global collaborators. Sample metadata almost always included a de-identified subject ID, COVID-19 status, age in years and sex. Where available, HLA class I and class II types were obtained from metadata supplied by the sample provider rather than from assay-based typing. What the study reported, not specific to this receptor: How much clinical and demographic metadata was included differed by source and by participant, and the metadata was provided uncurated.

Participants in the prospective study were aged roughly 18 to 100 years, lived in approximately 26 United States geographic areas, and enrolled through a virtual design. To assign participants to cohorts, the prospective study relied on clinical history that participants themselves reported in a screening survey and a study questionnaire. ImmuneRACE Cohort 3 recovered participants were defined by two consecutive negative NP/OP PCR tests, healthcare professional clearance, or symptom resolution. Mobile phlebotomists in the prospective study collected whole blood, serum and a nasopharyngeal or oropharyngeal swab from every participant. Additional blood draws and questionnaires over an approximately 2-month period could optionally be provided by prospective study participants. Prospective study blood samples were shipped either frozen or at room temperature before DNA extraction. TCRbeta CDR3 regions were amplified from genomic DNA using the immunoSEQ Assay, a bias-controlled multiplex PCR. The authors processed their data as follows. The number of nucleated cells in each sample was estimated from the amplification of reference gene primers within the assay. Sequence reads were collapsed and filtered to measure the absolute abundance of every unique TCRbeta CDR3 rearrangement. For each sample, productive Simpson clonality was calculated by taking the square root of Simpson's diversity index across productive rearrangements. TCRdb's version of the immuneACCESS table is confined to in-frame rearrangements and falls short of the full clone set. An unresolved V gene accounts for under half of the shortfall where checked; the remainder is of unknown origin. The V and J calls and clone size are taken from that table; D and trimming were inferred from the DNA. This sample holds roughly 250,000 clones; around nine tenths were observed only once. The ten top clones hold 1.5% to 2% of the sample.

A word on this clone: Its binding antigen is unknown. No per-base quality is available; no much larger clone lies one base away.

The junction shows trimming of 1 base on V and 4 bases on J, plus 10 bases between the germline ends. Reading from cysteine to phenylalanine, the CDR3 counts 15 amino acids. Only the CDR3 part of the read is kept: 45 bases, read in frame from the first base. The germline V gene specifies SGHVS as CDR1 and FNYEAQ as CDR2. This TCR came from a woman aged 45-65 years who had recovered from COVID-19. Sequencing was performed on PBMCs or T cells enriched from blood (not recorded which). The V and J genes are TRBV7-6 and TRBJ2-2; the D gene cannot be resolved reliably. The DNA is TGTGCCAGCAGCTTAGTTGTTACCGGCACCGGGGAGCTGTTTTTT. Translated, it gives CASSLVVTGTGELFF.